This T cell receptor (beta chain) was documented in a study of cytomegalovirus exposure and HLA in healthy donors. Sequencing used immunoSEQ multiplex PCR; TCRdb keeps in-frame clones, though not all of them. The table records some 170,000 clones, over 85% of them present only once. Germline V lookup: CDR1 MGHDK, CDR2 SYGVNS. There are 18 residues in the CDR3. The V and J ends lost 4 bases and 5 bases, in that order; junction bases with no gene match: 15. The clonotype comes from a man younger than 30 in good health and CMV-seropositive. The chain is built from TRBV25-1 and TRBJ2-3; 10 positions agree with TRBD2. The specimen was PBMCs. Here the CDR3 reads CASSVLAGVVEGRDTQYF. The CDR3 nucleotides are TGTGCCAGCAGTGTGCTAGCGGGAGTCGTGGAGGGGAGAGATACGCAGTATTTT.